This entry is about one T cell receptor (beta chain). Extraction of RNA together with DNA used roughly 19-32 mg of unsorted bulk tissue. V was pared by 6 bases and J by 4 bases, with 31 bases of the junction left unmatched. The CDR3 loop spans 22 amino acids. Looked up from germline, CDR1 is MNHNS and CDR2 is SASEGT. The data were taken from a study of tumor-infiltrating lymphocytes in primary liver carcinoma. Study information: Each sample had roughly 3.65 to 7.5 million productive TCRbeta reads regardless of tissue type.

Constant-region priming of about 500 ng total RNA yielded TCR beta cDNA. Three nested multiplex PCR rounds, a slightly modified ARM-PCR method, built the TCR beta libraries. Researchers ran the first two PCR rounds for roughly 11 cycles each with TRBV1-TRBV30 forward primers and a C-beta reverse primer. In TCRdb, the multiplex PCR reads were re-called with MiXCR into one record per CDR3 protein. The sample yields around 80,000 distinct CDR3 sequences, 72% seen once. Sample: liver tumor tissue from sampling region 1. Subset meaning: tumor region T1, superior pole. This clonotype was obtained from a man aged 35 to 55 with primary liver carcinoma and hepatitis B virus infection. The chain uses TRBV6-1 and TRBJ2-3; TRBD2 aligns across 7 bases. CDR3 amino acids: CASRPGRVRWASAGARADTQYF. CDR3 nucleotides: TGTGCCAGCAGGCCGGGCAGGGTCCGTTGGGCTTCGGCGGGAGCTCGGGCAGATACGCAGTATTTT.